The clone carrying this T cell receptor beta chain was seen a single time. In the PCR, 60 Vbeta and 13 Jbeta primers were used. Here immunoSEQ multiplex PCR was the method, and the copy in TCRdb shows in-frame clones only, minus some. The sample records more than 65,000 clones, roughly four fifths being singletons. This sample was taken from a study of cytomegalovirus exposure and HLA in healthy donors. The V and J ends lost 6 bases and 2 bases, in that order; junction bases with no gene match: 6. The CDR3 loop spans 15 amino acids. CDR1 is SNHLY and CDR2 is FYNNEI in the germline V gene. The specimen sequenced was PBMCs. The V call is TRBV2, the J call TRBJ2-7; 11 positions match TRBD1. The sequence was collected from a man between 18 and 35 years old in good health and CMV-seronegative. This CDR3 is CASRVGQGATYEQYF. In DNA form, the CDR3 reads TGTGCCAGCAGAGTCGGACAGGGGGCTACCTACGAGCAGTACTTC.